The sequence of this T cell receptor (beta chain) was determined in a study of blood T cell repertoires in COVID-19. About the research overall: Italy, Spain and the United States were the sources of the convalescent and acute COVID-19 samples. From T cells, B-cell-depleted T cells, or PBMCs came the material, which was cDNA or gDNA.

V lost 4 bases and J lost 5, with 9 bases in between. The CDR3 is 13 amino acids. Germline CDR1 is SGHRS and CDR2 is YFSETQ. Authors' processing steps: Nucleated cell counts were estimated from reference gene primer amplification. The data were produced by immunoSEQ multiplex PCR, yet TCRdb's version contains in-frame clones alone and is incomplete. V and J calls and clone size are as listed in that table; D and trimming were resolved from the DNA. The sample lists under 300,000 clones, 82% seen once, with around 12% in the top ten. This clone has a handful of counts. The receptor was isolated from a woman in her sixties with active or convalescent COVID-19. V gene TRBV5-1 combines with J gene TRBJ2-2; a weak D match, TRBD2 (6 bases). Sequencing was carried out using peripheral blood. The CDR3 loop is CASSEEGTGELFF. As DNA, the CDR3 is TGCGCCAGCAGCGAGGAGGGGACCGGGGAGCTGTTTTTT.